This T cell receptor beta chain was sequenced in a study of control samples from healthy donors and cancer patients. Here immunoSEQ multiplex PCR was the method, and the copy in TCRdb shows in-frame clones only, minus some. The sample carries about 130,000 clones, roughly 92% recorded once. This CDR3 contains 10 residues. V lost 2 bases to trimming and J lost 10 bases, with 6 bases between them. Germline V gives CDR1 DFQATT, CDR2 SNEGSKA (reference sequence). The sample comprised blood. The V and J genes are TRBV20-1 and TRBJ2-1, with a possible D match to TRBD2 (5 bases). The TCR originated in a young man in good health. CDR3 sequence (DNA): TGCAGTGCTAGACTAGCCGAGCAGTTCTTC. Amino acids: CSARLAEQFF.